These 18 T cell receptor beta chains were sequenced from one sample in a study of T-cell memory formation after mild COVID-19. TCRdb re-called the 5' RACE reads through MiXCR, storing one row per CDR3 protein. The sample yields about 340,000 distinct CDR3 sequences, approximately 21% seen once. The material sequenced was PBMCs or a T cell subset sorted from them (not recorded which). Receptors were obtained from an adult woman who had mild COVID-19 (a few samples of this study predate the infection). Cell type and time point are not known.

Many counts were recorded for this clonotype. The chain combines TRBV7-8 with TRBJ1-3; no firm D call. CDR3 length equals 13 residues. The V gene lost 5 bases and the J gene lost 4 bases, with 9 bases spanning the gap. Germline V gene sequence: CDR1 SGHVS, CDR2 FQNEAQ. For the CDR3, the DNA is TGTGCCAGCAGCCCCCCTGGAGGAAACACCATATATTTT. Translated, it gives CASSPPGGNTIYF.

The CDR3 loop reads CASSPESLTEQFF. CDR3 DNA: TGCGCCAGCAGCCCCGAGTCACTTACTGAGCAGTTCTTC. The V call is TRBV5-1, the J call TRBJ2-1, with D unresolved. The V end was cut by 4 bases, the J end by 9 bases, with 14 bases between. The CDR3 is 13 amino acids. Germline CDR1 reads SGHRS; CDR2 reads YFSETQ.

CDR3 amino acids: CASSLGDFWSPLHF. The CDR3 DNA reads TGTGCCAGCAGCTTAGGAGACTTCTGGTCACCCCTCCACTTT. The gene calls are TRBV7-9 and TRBJ1-6; no reliable D call. The V and J ends lost 1 base and 10 bases respectively, with 11 bases between them. In germline, CDR1 is SEHNR, CDR2 FQNEAQ (reference sequence). This CDR3 contains 14 residues.

This rearrangement joins TRBV21-1 to TRBJ2-1; the D call of TRBD1 is as the table states it, not checked on the DNA. TRBV21-1 is marked as a pseudogene. CDR3 size: 16 residues. The chain's CDR3 is CASSKRGTGFYNEQFF. The CDR3 DNA is TGTGCCAGCAGCAAACGGGGGACAGGGTTCTACAATGAGCAGTTCTTC.

The chain is built from TRBV6-2 or TRBV6-3 and TRBJ2-3; D is ambiguous. This CDR3 spans 13 amino acids. Germline lookup yields CDR1 MNHEY and CDR2 SVGEGT. Deletions cut 6 bases from V and 4 bases from J, with 11 bases between. As DNA, the CDR3 is TGTGCCAGCAGCGATTATTCGGCAGATACGCAGTATTTT. The encoded protein is CASSDYSADTQYF.

The V call is TRBV5-1, the J call TRBJ2-5; 10 positions match TRBD2. J gave up 0 bases and V 0 bases, and 8 bases lay outside the gene matches. CDR3 length equals 18 residues. From germline, CDR1 is SGHRS and CDR2 YFSETQ. The CDR3 protein is CASSLGGSGGPYQETQYF. The CDR3 DNA is TGCGCCAGCAGCTTGGGAGGTAGCGGGGGGCCCTACCAAGAGACCCAGTACTTC.

The chain has TRBV12-3 or TRBV12-4 and TRBJ1-3, with D possibly TRBD1 on 5 matching bases. V gave up 5 bases and J gave up 5 bases, with 13 bases separating them. The CDR3 sequence is 14 residues long. The CDR3 is CASSLRQRRNTIYF. The DNA for the CDR3 is TGTGCCAGCAGTCTCCGACAGAGGCGAAACACCATATATTTT.

The chain carries TRBV11-1 and TRBJ2-1; perhaps TRBD2 as D (5 bases). V was cut by 4 bases and J by 3 bases, with 7 bases left in between. The CDR3 runs to 13 residues. CDR1 and CDR2 (germline): SGHAT, FQDESV (reference sequence). CDR3 bases: TGTGCCAGCAGCTACGGGGACTACAATGAGCAGTTCTTC. This sequence encodes CASSYGDYNEQFF.

The chain has TRBV11-3 and TRBJ2-1, with a tentative D call TRBD2 (5 bases). The V end lost 0 bases, the J end lost 0 bases, and 9 bases lay between the germline ends. CDR3 length: 16 residues. Per the germline V gene, CDR1 is SGHNT and CDR2 is YENEEA. CDR3 region: CASSLDYLASYNEQFF. The DNA of the CDR3 is TGTGCCAGCAGCTTAGATTACCTAGCCTCCTACAATGAGCAGTTCTTC.

This clonotype was counted only a few times. The CDR3 is CASSREGGSETQYF. The CDR3 bases are TGCGCCAGCAGCCGGGAGGGAGGGTCAGAGACCCAGTACTTC. The J gene is TRBJ2-5, the V gene TRBV5-1, with 8 nucleotides matching TRBD2. The junction had 6 bases not matched to a gene; V was cut back by 4 bases and J by 4 bases. The CDR3 length is 14 residues. Germline V CDR1 and CDR2: SGHRS, YFSETQ.

The rearrangement uses TRBV2 and TRBJ2-7; D is unclear. This CDR3 region has 13 residues. Germline CDR1 and CDR2: SNHLY and FYNNEI. The V end was cut by 7 bases, the J end by 7 bases, with 17 bases between. For the CDR3, the DNA is TGTGCCAGCACCGAAGGGCCCGCTCAGGAGCAGTACTTC. Its protein is CASTEGPAQEQYF.

The rearrangement links TRBV7-2 to TRBJ2-1; 9 bases agree with TRBD1. Germline V gene sequence: CDR1 SGHTA, CDR2 FQGNSA. The CDR3 covers 16 residues. V lost 5 bases and J lost 0; bases outside the gene matches: 5. CDR3 sequence (DNA): TGTGCCAGCAGCCGCCGGACAGGGGACTCCTACAATGAGCAGTTCTTC. Its protein is CASSRRTGDSYNEQFF.

This clonotype was counted between two and nine times. V is TRBV9 and J is TRBJ2-3; D perhaps matches TRBD2 (6 bases). The CDR3 runs 15 residues. The V gene lost 0 bases and the J gene lost 1 base, with 9 bases spanning the gap. Germline V CDR1 and CDR2: SGDLS, YYNGEE. This CDR3 is CASSVGGVGTDTQYF. In nucleotides, the CDR3 is TGTGCCAGCAGCGTAGGCGGGGTCGGCACAGATACGCAGTATTTT.

The J gene is TRBJ2-1, the V gene TRBV11-2; 8 bases are shared with TRBD1. CDR1 SGHAT and CDR2 FQNNGV come from the germline V gene. The trim removed 5 bases at V and 12 bases at J, leaving 9 bases unmatched. The CDR3 extends over 13 amino acids. For the CDR3, the DNA is TGTGCCAGCAGCCTTGCCGCCGGGACAGGGCAGTTCTTC. Its translation: CASSLAAGTGQFF.

This clonotype was seen repeatedly, ten times or more. CDR3: CSVRGLTDTQYF. As DNA, the CDR3 is TGCAGTGTGCGGGGCCTCACAGATACGCAGTATTTT. V is TRBV20-1 and J is TRBJ2-3, with a weak D call TRBD2 (6 bases). This CDR3 has 12 amino acids. Trimming removed 7 bases from V and 2 bases from J, with 10 bases in between. The germline V gene encodes CDR1 DFQATT and CDR2 SNEGSKA (reference sequence).

This clonotype was found a few times. The J gene is TRBJ1-2, the V gene TRBV11-2; 9 bases line up with TRBD1. V was pared by 4 bases and J by 5 bases, with 14 bases of the junction left unmatched. The germline CDR1 and CDR2 sequences are SGHAT and FQNNGV. CDR3 size: 17 residues. In nucleotides, the CDR3 is TGTGCCAGCAGCTACCGACAGGGGGGACCCGTTCGTTATGGCTACACCTTC. Translated, it gives CASSYRQGGPVRYGYTF. Full variable domain (remainder filled in from reference TRBV11-2 and TRBJ1-2): EAGVAQSPRYKIIEKRQSVAFWCNPISGHATLYWYQQILGQGPKLLIQFQNNGVVDDSQLPKDRFSAERLKGVDSTLKIQPAKLEDSAVYLCASSYRQGGPVRYGYTFGSGTRLTVV.

This clonotype has a handful of counts. The chain is built from TRBV12-3 or TRBV12-4 and TRBJ2-5; D is undetermined. Trimming stripped 3 bases from V and 1 base from J, with 12 bases between. The CDR3 spans 15 residues. This CDR3 is CASSFRGDTQETQYF. CDR3 DNA sequence: TGTGCCAGCAGTTTTAGAGGTGACACCCAAGAGACCCAGTACTTC.

This clonotype has ten or more counts. The chain carries TRBV10-3 and TRBJ2-7; 10 nucleotides agree with TRBD2. The CDR3 runs 15 residues. Germline CDR1 is ENHRY and CDR2 is SYGVKD. The junction had 6 bases not matched to a gene; V was cut back by 4 bases and J by 3 bases. The CDR3 DNA follows: TGTGCCATCAGTGGGGGGACTAGCGTAAACTACGAGCAGTACTTC. It specifies CAISGGTSVNYEQYF.